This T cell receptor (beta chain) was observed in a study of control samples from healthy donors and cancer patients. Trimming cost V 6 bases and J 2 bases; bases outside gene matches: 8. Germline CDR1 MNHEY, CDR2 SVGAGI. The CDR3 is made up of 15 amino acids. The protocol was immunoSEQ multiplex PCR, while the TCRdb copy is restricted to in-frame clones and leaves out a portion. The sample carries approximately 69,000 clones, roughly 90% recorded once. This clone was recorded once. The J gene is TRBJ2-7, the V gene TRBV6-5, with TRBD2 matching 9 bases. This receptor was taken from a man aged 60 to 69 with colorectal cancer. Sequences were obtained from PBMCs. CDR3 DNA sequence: TGTGCCAGCAGCCGCTCTAGCGGGGAAACCTACGAGCAGTACTTC. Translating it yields CASSRSSGETYEQYF.